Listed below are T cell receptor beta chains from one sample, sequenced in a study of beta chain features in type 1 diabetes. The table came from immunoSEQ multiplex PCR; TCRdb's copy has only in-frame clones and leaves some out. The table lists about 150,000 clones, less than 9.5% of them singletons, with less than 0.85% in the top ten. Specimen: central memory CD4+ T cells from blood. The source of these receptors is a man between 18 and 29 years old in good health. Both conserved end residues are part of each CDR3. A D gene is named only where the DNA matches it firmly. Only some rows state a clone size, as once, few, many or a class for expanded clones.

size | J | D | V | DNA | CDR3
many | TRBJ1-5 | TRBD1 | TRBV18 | TGTGCCAGCTCCGGGACAGCTTATGGCAATCAGCCCCAGCATTTT | CASSGTAYGNQPQHF
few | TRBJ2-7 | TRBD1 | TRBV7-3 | TGTGCCAGCAGCGCGAGGACAGGCTACGAGCAGTACTTC | CASSARTGYEQYF
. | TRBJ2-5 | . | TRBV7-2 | TGTGCCAGCAGCTTACCGCCGGTGGAGACCCAGTACTTC | CASSLPPVETQYF
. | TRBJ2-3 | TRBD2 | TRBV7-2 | TGTGCCAGCAGCTCCTTTGGACTAGCGGGGGGGAGCACAGATACGCAGTATTTT | CASSSFGLAGGSTDTQYF
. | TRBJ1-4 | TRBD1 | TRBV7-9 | TGTGCCAGCAGGCGCCCGGGACAGAAGGAAAAACTGTTTTTT | CASRRPGQKEKLFF
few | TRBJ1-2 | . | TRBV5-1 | TGCGCCAGCAGCGATTCAGGGGTACAGGGCTACACCTTC | CASSDSGVQGYTF
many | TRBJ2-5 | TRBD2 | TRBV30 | TGTGCCGGGAGGGGGACTAGGGCGGAGACCCAGTACTTC | CAGRGTRAETQYF
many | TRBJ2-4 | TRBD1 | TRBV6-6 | TGTGCCAGCAGCAGGGACAGGGATGACATTCAGTACTTC | CASSRDRDDIQYF
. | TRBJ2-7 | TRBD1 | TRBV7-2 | TGTGCCAGCAGCCACGGGACAGGGCCCTACGAGCAGTACTTC | CASSHGTGPYEQYF
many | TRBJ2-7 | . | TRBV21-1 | TGTGCCAGCAGACGGGGGGCCGAGCAGTACTTC | CASRRGAEQYF
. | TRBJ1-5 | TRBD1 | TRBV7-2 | TGTGCCAGCAGCTCAGGATGGACAGGGTTTAGCAATCAGCCCCAGCATTTT | CASSSGWTGFSNQPQHF
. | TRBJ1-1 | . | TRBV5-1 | TGCGCCAGCAGCCCCAAAAACAGGGCCTACACTGAAGCTTTCTTT | CASSPKNRAYTEAFF
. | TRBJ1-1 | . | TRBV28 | TGTGCCAGCAGGCTACAGGGAATGAACACTGAAGTTTTCTTT | CASRLQGMNTEVFF
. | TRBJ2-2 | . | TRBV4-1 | TGCGCCAGCAGCCCATCAACAGCCCGAGCTACCACCGGGGAGCTGTTTTTT | CASSPSTARATTGELFF
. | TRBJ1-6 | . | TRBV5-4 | TGTGCCAGCAGCCTGGGGGCAGGGCGAAAAAATTCACCCCTCCACTTT | CASSLGAGRKNSPLHF
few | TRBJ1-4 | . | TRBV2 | TGTGCCAGCAGGACCCTGGAGGAAAAACTGTTTTTT | CASRTLEEKLFF
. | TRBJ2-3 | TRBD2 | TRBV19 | TGTGCCAGTAGTTCGAGACTAGCGGGGGGCCCAGATACGCAGTATTTT | CASSSRLAGGPDTQYF
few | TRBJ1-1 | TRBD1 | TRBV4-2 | TGTGCCAGCAGCCAAGGTGGACAGGGGTCCCACACTGAAGCTTTCTTT | CASSQGGQGSHTEAFF
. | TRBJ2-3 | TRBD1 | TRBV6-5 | TGTGCCAGCAGTTACGCCCTGACAGGGGCCACAGATACGCAGTATTTT | CASSYALTGATDTQYF
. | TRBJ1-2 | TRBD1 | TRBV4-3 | TGCGCCAGCAGCCACGAAGCCGGGACAGCAGACTATGGCTACACCTTC | CASSHEAGTADYGYTF
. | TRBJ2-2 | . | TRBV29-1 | TGCAGCGCCCAGGGCTGGCGAAAAACCGGGGAGCTGTTTTTT | CSAQGWRKTGELFF
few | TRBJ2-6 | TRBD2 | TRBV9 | TGTGCCAGCAGCACCAAGTCGGGAGGGAGGTGGAGCTCTGGGGCCAACGTCCTGACTTTC | CASSTKSGGRWSSGANVLTF
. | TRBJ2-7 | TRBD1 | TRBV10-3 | TGTGCCATCACCCGGGACAGATCCTACGAGCAGTACTTC | CAITRDRSYEQYF
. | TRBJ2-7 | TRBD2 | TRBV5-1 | TGCGCCAGCAGCTCGGGGGGTGGCGGAGAGAAGCAGTACTTC | CASSSGGGGEKQYF
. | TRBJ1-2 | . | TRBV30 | TGTGCCTGGAGTGGGTATAGATACTATGGCTACACCTTC | CAWSGYRYYGYTF
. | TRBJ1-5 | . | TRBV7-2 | TGTGCCAGCAGCTTATACAGGGAAGGCAATCAGCCCCAGCATTTT | CASSLYREGNQPQHF
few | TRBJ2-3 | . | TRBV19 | TGTGCCAGTAGCGGGGGTCGCACAGATACGCAGTATTTT | CASSGGRTDTQYF
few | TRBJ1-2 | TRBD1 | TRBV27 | TGTGCCAGCAGACCCCCAGGGACAGGGGTTGGCTACACCTTC | CASRPPGTGVGYTF
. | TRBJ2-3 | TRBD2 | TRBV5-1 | TGCGCCAGCAGCCCGGGACTAGCCACAGATACGCAGTATTTT | CASSPGLATDTQYF
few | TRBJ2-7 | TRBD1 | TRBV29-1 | TGCAGCGGGAGGACAGGGGGTCTGGGCGAGCAGTACTTC | CSGRTGGLGEQYF
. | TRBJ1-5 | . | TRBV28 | TGTGCCAGCAGCCGGGACAACCAGGATCAGCCCCAGCATTTT | CASSRDNQDQPQHF
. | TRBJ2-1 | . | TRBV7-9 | TGCGCCAGCAGCCAAGATGGCAGGGGGGATAATGAGCAGTTCTTC | CASSQDGRGDNEQFF
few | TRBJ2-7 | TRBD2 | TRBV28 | TGTGCCAGCAGCCCTGGGGCGGGGGTGAGGGCCTACGAGCAGTACTTC | CASSPGAGVRAYEQYF
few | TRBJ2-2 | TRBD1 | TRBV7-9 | TGTGCCAGCTCCACCCAGGGGGAAGTCGGGGAGCTGTTTTTT | CASSTQGEVGELFF
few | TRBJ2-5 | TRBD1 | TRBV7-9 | TGTGCCAGCAGCCCCTTGAGGACAGGGCAAGAGACCCAGTACTTC | CASSPLRTGQETQYF
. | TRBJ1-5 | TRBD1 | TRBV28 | TGTGCCAGCACCCTTGGGGGACAGTACAATCAGCCCCAGCATTTT | CASTLGGQYNQPQHF
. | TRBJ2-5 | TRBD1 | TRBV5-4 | TGTGCCAGCAGCATGGCAGGGGGAGAGACCCAGTACTTC | CASSMAGGETQYF
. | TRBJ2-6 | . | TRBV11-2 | TGTGCCGGCAGCCAAAATCGGGGTCGGTCTGGGGCCAACGTCCTGACTTTC | CAGSQNRGRSGANVLTF
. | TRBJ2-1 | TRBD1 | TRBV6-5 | TGTGCCAGCAGTTACTCAACCGATGACAGGGCCAATGAGCAGTTCTTC | CASSYSTDDRANEQFF
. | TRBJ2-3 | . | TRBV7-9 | TGTGCCAGCAGCTCACCTAGTTACAGCACAGATACGCAGTATTTT | CASSSPSYSTDTQYF
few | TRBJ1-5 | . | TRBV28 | TGTGCCAGCACCATCGACACTAGCAATCAGCCCCAGCATTTT | CASTIDTSNQPQHF
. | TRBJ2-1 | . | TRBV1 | TGCACCAGCAGCTTGTGGTGGAGGGCCCACCCCTCCTACAATGAGCAGTTCTTC | CTSSLWWRAHPSYNEQFF
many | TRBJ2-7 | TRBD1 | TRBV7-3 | TGTGCCAGCAGCTCCCGCGCCGGGACAGGAGTGGGCGAGCAGTACTTC | CASSSRAGTGVGEQYF
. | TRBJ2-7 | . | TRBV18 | TGTGCCAGCTCACCTGCCGGCAGGGAGGGGGTCGGGGAGCAGTACTTC | CASSPAGREGVGEQYF
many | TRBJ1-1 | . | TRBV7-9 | TGTGCCAGCTCTCGGACTGAAGCTTTCTTT | CASSRTEAFF
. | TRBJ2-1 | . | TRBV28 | TGTGCCAGCAGGCGCCTAGGACTTGGAGGCCAGCAGTTCTTC | CASRRLGLGGQQFF
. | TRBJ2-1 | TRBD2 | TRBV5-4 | TGTGCCAGCAGCTTAGGACTAGTCGAGTTCTTC | CASSLGLVEFF